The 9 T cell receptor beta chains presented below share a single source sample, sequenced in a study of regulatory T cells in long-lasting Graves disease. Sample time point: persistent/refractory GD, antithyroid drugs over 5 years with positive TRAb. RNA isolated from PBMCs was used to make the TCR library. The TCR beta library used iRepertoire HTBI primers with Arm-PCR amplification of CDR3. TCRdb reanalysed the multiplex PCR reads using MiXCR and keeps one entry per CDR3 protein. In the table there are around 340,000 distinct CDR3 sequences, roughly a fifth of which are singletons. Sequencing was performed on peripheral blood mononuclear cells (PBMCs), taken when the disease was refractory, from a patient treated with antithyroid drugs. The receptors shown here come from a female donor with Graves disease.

For the CDR3, the DNA is TGTGCCAGCAGTTTAGCTACAGGGGGCTTTACTGAAGCTTTCTTT. Translated: CASSLATGGFTEAFF. The chain has TRBV27 and TRBJ1-1, with 9 bases identical to TRBD1. Germline CDR1 is MNHEY and CDR2 is SMNVEV (reference sequence). The CDR3 spans 15 residues. With 2 bases clipped from V and 5 bases from J, the junction kept 6 bases outside the gene matches.

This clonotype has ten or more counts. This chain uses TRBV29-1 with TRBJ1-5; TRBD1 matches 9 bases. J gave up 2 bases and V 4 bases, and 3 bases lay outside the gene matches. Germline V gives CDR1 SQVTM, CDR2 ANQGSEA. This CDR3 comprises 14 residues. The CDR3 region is CSVGDREGNQPQHF. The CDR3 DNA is TGCAGCGTTGGGGACAGGGAGGGCAATCAGCCCCAGCATTTT.

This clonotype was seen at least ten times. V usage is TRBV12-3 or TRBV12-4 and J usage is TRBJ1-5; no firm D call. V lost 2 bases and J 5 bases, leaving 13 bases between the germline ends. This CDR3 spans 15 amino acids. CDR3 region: CASSLLSRSDQPQHF. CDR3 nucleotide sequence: TGTGCCAGCAGTTTATTAAGCCGATCAGATCAGCCCCAGCATTTT.

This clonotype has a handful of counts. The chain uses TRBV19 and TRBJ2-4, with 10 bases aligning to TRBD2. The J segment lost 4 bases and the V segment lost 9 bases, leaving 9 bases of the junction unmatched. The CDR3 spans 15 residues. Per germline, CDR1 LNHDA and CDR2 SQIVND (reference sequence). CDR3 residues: CASSSGRLGKNIQYF. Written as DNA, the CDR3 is TGTGCCAGCTCTAGCGGGAGATTGGGGAAAAACATTCAGTACTTC.

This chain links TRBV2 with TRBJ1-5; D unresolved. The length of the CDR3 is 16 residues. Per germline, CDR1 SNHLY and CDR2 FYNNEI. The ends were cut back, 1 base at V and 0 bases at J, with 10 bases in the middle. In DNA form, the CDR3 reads TGTGCCAGCAGTGAAGGAGTGTCGTATAGCAATCAGCCCCAGCATTTT. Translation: CASSEGVSYSNQPQHF.

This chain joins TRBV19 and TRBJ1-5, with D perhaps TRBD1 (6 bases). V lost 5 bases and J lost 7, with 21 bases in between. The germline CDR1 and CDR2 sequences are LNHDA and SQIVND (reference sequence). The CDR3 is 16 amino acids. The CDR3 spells CASSPRGSGDGQPQHF. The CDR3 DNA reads TGTGCCAGTAGTCCGCGGGGGTCAGGGGACGGGCAGCCCCAGCATTTT. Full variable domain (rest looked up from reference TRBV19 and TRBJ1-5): DGGITQSPKYLFRKEGQNVTLSCEQNLNHDAMYWYRQDPGQGLRLIYYSQIVNDFQKGDIAEGYSVSREKKESFPLTVTSAQKNPTAFYLCASSPRGSGDGQPQHFGDGTRLSIL.

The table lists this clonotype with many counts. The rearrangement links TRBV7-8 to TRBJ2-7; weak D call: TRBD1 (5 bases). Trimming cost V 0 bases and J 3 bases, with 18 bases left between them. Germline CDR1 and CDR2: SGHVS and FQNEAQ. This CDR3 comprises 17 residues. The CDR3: CASSLARARGGNYEQYF. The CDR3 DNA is TGTGCCAGCAGCTTAGCAAGGGCAAGGGGCGGCAACTACGAGCAGTACTTC.

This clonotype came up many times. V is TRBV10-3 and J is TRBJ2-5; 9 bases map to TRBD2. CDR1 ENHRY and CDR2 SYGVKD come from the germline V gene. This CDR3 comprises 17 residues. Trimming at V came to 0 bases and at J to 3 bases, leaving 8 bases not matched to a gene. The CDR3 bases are TGTGCCATCAGTGAGTCAGGGCTAGCGGGACGAAAAGAGACCCAGTACTTC. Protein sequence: CAISESGLAGRKETQYF.

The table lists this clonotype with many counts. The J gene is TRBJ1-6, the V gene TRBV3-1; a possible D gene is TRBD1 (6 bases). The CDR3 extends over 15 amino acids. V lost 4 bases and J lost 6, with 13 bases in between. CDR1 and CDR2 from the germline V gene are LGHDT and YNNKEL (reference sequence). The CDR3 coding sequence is TGTGCCAGCAGCCCATCAGGGGTGCGTAATTCACCCCTCCACTTT. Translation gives CASSPSGVRNSPLHF.